The present T cell receptor (beta chain) was sequenced within a study of CD8 T cells in Susac syndrome. V shed 2 bases and J shed 1 base, with 8 bases lying between them. The CDR3 length is 14 residues. With respect to this clonotype: Its target is unknown.

Study-wide results and limits: That the number of individuals in its TCR sequencing and HLA analysis was relatively small was acknowledged by the study.

The study used healthy donors as controls matched for age and sex. Through negative isolation, CD4+ and CD8+ T cells were obtained, while TEMRA cells were enriched using FACS. Roughly 0.45 to 1 ug RNA was reverse transcribed with random hexamers. immunoSEQ multiplex PCR amplified TCR beta CDR3 across 54 Vbeta, 13 Jbeta. In TCRdb, the immunoSEQ multiplex PCR reads were re-called with MiXCR into one record per CDR3 protein. Here the sample spans about 120,000 distinct CDR3 sequences, about nine tenths being singletons. The TCR originated in a human donor in good health. This chain connects TRBV12-3 or TRBV12-4 to TRBJ2-5, with no clear D. The sequencing input was CD4+ T cells from PBMCs. CDR3 region: CASSLSDIQETQYF. For the CDR3, the DNA is TGTGCCAGCAGTTTAAGCGATATCCAAGAGACCCAGTACTTC.